The 6 T cell receptor beta chains below were found in one sample sequenced in a study of CD8+ T cells in alopecia areata. Extracted RNA was reverse transcribed into cDNA, the sequencing template. The data were produced by immunoSEQ multiplex PCR, yet TCRdb's version contains in-frame clones alone and is incomplete. The sample shows 210,000 or so clones, roughly 66% of them seen only once. Treatment in this sample: oral pan-JAK inhibitor, 5-10 mg twice daily. This specimen was CD4+ T cells sorted from blood, taken at approximately week 45, from a patient treated with tofacitinib. The receptors here all came from a human donor with alopecia areata.

J is TRBJ2-5 and V is TRBV5-1; 7 nucleotides agree with TRBD2. This CDR3 region has 15 residues. The J segment lost 2 bases and the V segment lost 1 base, leaving 5 bases of the junction unmatched. Germline values: CDR1 SGHRS, CDR2 YFSETQ. CDR3 in DNA: TGCGCCAGCAGCTTGAACGGGGGGAGGCAAGAGACCCAGTACTTC. Its protein is CASSLNGGRQETQYF.

This clone was recorded at least ten times. The chain uses TRBV2 and TRBJ1-6; 7 bases match TRBD1. CDR1 is SNHLY and CDR2 is FYNNEI in the germline V gene. CDR3 size: 14 residues. The trim removed 2 bases at V and 9 bases at J, leaving 4 bases unmatched. The CDR3 is CASSEWQGGSPLHF. CDR3 DNA sequence: TGTGCCAGCAGTGAATGGCAGGGGGGTTCACCCCTCCACTTT.

The chain couples TRBV2 to TRBJ1-1, with D perhaps TRBD1 (5 bases). Trimming left V 6 bases short and J 9 bases short, with 11 bases between. The length of the CDR3 is 11 residues. CDR1 and CDR2 (germline): SNHLY, FYNNEI. The CDR3 DNA reads as TGTGCCAGCAGGGGGGAAGGACAAGCTTTCTTT. Amino acid sequence: CASRGEGQAFF.

The rearrangement joins TRBV30 to TRBJ2-6; D call uncertain. The CDR3 runs to 15 residues. CDR1 and CDR2 (germline): GTSNPN, SVGIG (reference sequence). V was clipped by 0 bases and J by 3 bases, with 9 bases between them. The CDR3 region has the DNA TGTGCCTGGAGTGTATGGGATTTTGGGGCCAACGTCCTGACTTTC. It codes for CAWSVWDFGANVLTF.

This clone was found a few times. The CDR3 coding sequence is TGTGCCAGCAGCCCAGGGGGTCAAGGAGAGACCCAGTACTTC. Translation: CASSPGGQGETQYF. This chain joins TRBV7-3 and TRBJ2-5, with 7 positions matching TRBD1. V was pared by 5 bases and J by 4 bases, with 7 bases of the junction left unmatched. This CDR3 region has 14 residues. CDR1 is SGHTA and CDR2 is FQGTGA in the germline V gene.

This clone was counted a single time. V and J are TRBV11-2 and TRBJ2-5; weak D call: TRBD1 (5 bases). V shed 1 base and J shed 4 bases, with 7 bases lying between them. The CDR3 sequence is 13 residues long. The germline gives CDR1 SGHAT, CDR2 FQNNGV. The CDR3 sequence is CASSLVRAETQYF. The DNA of the CDR3 is TGTGCCAGCAGCTTAGTCAGGGCAGAGACCCAGTACTTC. The full variable domain, rest sourced from reference TRBV11-2 and TRBJ2-5, is EAGVAQSPRYKIIEKRQSVAFWCNPISGHATLYWYQQILGQGPKLLIQFQNNGVVDDSQLPKDRFSAERLKGVDSTLKIQPAKLEDSAVYLCASSLVRAETQYFGPGTRLLVL.